This TCR beta chain was identified in a study of T cells in Graves' hyperthyroidism and ophthalmopathy. TCR beta CDR3 region amplification was performed from RNA transcripts. A set of HTBI primers served as the primers for a first-round RT-PCR of the TCR CDR3. A single record per CDR3 protein comes from TCRdb applying MiXCR to the multiplex PCR reads. The table records about 290,000 distinct CDR3 sequences, roughly an eighth of them present only once. On this clonotype: Since a much larger clone is just one base distant, this may be a read error.

The V end was cut by 1 base, the J end by 4 bases, with 10 bases between. CDR1 is SQVTM, CDR2 ANQGSEA, per germline. The CDR3 is made up of 13 amino acids. Not enrolled were patients with uncontrolled infection, other autoimmune disease, pregnancy or lactation. The specimen was blood. The rearrangement joins TRBV29-1 to TRBJ1-2, with TRBD1 as a possible D gene (6 bases). The sequence was obtained from a woman in her forties with Graves' hyperthyroidism. As DNA, the CDR3 is TGCAGCGTTGAAGGACAGGCCAGCTATGGCTACACCTTC. Protein: CSVEGQASYGYTF.